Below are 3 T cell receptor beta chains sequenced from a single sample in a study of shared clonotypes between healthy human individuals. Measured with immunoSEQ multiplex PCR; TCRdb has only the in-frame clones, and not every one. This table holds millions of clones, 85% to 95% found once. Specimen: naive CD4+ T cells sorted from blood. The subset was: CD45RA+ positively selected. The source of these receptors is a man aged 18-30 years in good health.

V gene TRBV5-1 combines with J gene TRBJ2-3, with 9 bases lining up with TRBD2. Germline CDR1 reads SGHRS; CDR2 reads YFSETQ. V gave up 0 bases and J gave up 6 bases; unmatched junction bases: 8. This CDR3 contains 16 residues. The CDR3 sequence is CASSLGSGSPGDTQYF. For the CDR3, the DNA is TGCGCCAGCAGCTTGGGTAGCGGGAGCCCCGGGGATACGCAGTATTTT. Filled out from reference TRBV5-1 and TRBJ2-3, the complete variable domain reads KAGVTQTPRYLIKTRGQQVTLSCSPISGHRSVSWYQQTPGQGLQFLFEYFSETQRNKGNFPGRFSGRQFSNSRSEMNVSTLELGDSALYLCASSLGSGSPGDTQYFGPGTRLTVL.

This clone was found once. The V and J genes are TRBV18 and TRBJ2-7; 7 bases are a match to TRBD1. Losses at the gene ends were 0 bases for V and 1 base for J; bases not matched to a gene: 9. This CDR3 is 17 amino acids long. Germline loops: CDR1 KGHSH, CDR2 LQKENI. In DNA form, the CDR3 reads TGTGCCAGCTCACCACCGATAGTACAGGGACAGTCCTACGAGCAGTACTTC. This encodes CASSPPIVQGQSYEQYF.

Here the CDR3 DNA reads TGTGCCAGTAGTAGTTCAAGACAGTCCTATGGCTACACCTTC. The encoded protein is CASSSSRQSYGYTF. The chain joins TRBV19 to TRBJ1-2; tentatively, D is TRBD1 (5 bases). In germline, CDR1 is LNHDA, CDR2 SQIVND (reference sequence). Trimming took off 4 bases at V and 4 bases at J, with 13 bases between the two ends. This CDR3 comprises 14 residues.